The sequence of this TCR beta chain was determined in a study of T cell responses to AZD1222 COVID-19 vaccine. Notes on the study in general: Among those given AZD1222, only six were seropositive at baseline. Most donors were white British, females outnumbered males, and clonal diversity was possibly underestimated.

CDR1 is GTSNPN, CDR2 SVGIG, per germline (reference sequence). V was shortened by 3 bases and J by 1 base, with 9 bases between the two germline ends. The CDR3 has 13 residues. Here immunoSEQ multiplex PCR was the method, and the copy in TCRdb shows in-frame clones only, minus some. This repertoire shows tens of thousands of clones, around 90% found once; its top ten account for around 2%. This clone has only one observation. Its cognate antigen is unknown. The genes are TRBV30 and TRBJ1-1; weak D call: TRBD1 (6 bases). The sequence came from an adult in good health. The source material was peripheral blood, sampled on day 0 of AZD1222 vaccination. The CDR3 is CAWSRGRNTEAFF. The CDR3 nucleotides are TGTGCCTGGAGCAGGGGACGGAACACTGAAGCTTTCTTT.